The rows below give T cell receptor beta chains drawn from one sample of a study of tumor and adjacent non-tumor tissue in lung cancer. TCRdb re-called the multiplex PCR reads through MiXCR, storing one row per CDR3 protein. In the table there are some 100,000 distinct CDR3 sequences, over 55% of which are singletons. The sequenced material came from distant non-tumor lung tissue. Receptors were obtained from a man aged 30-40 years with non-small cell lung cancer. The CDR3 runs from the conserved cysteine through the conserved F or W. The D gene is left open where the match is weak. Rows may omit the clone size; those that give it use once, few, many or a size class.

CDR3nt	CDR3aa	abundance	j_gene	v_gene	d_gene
TGTGCCAGCTCACCAGGGGCCCAGACCTACGAGCAGTACTTC	CASSPGAQTYEQYF	-	TRBJ2-7	TRBV18	-
TGTGCCAGCACCACGGGACAGGGAGATACTGAAGCTTTCTTT	CASTTGQGDTEAFF	medium-sized	TRBJ1-1	TRBV11-3	TRBD1
TGCAGCGTGGAAGGAACATGGTGGAACACTGAAGCTTTCTTT	CSVEGTWWNTEAFF	-	TRBJ1-1	TRBV29-1	-
TGTGCCAGCAGTTTAAGGTCTACCTACAATGAGCAGTTCTTC	CASSLRSTYNEQFF	many	TRBJ2-1	TRBV12-3/TRBV12-4	-
TGCAGTGCAACCTTTTCCGGGACCTATACAGATACGCAGTATTTT	CSATFSGTYTDTQYF	-	TRBJ2-3	TRBV20-1	-
TGCAGTGCTACACAGGGTTTTAATCAGCCCCAGCATTTT	CSATQGFNQPQHF	-	TRBJ1-5	TRBV20-1	-
TGTGCCAGCAGGACCCTAGGACAGGGCGGTGAAACTTTCTTT	CASRTLGQGGETFF	few	TRBJ1-1	TRBV11-2	TRBD1
TGTGCCAGCAGCTTAGTGACTAGCCGGACGGATGAGCGGTTCTTC	CASSLVTSRTDERFF	-	TRBJ2-1	TRBV11-2	TRBD2
TGTGCCAGCAGCAGTAAAAGTGACACCTGGGAGCTGTTTTTT	CASSSKSDTWELFF	-	TRBJ2-2	TRBV11-2	-
TGCGCCAGCAGCCAAGATCCCTCTAGCGGGTACGAGCAGTACTTC	CASSQDPSSGYEQYF	many	TRBJ2-7	TRBV4-1	TRBD2
TGTGCCAGCTGCCGACCCCGGGACAAAAGCGATCAGTACTTC	CASCRPRDKSDQYF	once	TRBJ2-7	TRBV11-2	-
TGTGCCAGCAGGTCTCCCCAAGGTGCAGAAGATACGCAGTATTTT	CASRSPQGAEDTQYF	-	TRBJ2-3	TRBV6-1	-
TGTGCCAGCAGCTTTGCAGGGGGCGCAGGGGCCAACGTCCTGACTTTC	CASSFAGGAGANVLTF	-	TRBJ2-6	TRBV11-2	TRBD1
TGTGCCAGCAGCCCTTCCGGGACTACCTACAATGAGCAGTTCTTC	CASSPSGTTYNEQFF	medium-sized	TRBJ2-1	TRBV11-2	TRBD2
TGCGTCAGCAGCTCCCGATGGGGAGTGAGCTCAGATACGCAGTATTTT	CVSSSRWGVSSDTQYF	-	TRBJ2-3	TRBV11-2	-
TGTGTCAGCAGTTCGCGTGGCGTCCTGACTTTC	CVSSSRGVLTF	few	TRBJ2-6	TRBV12-3/TRBV12-4	-
TGCAGTGCCATAGGGGACGGGGAAAACCAGAAGACCCAGTACTTC	CSAIGDGENQKTQYF	-	TRBJ2-5	TRBV20-1	-
TGTGCCAGCAGTTACTCGGACTACAATGAGCAGTTCTTC	CASSYSDYNEQFF	many	TRBJ2-1	TRBV6-2/TRBV6-3	-
TGTGCCAGCAGCTTCAGGGAAACCGATGAAAAACTGTTTTTT	CASSFRETDEKLFF	many	TRBJ1-4	TRBV11-2	-
TGCAGTTCCGGGACGTCGGGCTTGAACACCGGGGAGCTGTTTTTT	CSSGTSGLNTGELFF	-	TRBJ2-2	TRBV29-1	-
TGTGCCAGCAGATCAGGACAGGGGAAGGCTGGATACACCATGTATTTT	CASRSGQGKAGYTMYF	once	TRBJ1-3	TRBV12-3/TRBV12-4	TRBD1
TGCAGTACTAGGGCTGGGGGCGCGGGCAATCAGCCCCAGCATTTT	CSTRAGGAGNQPQHF	-	TRBJ1-5	TRBV20-1	-
TGTGCCAGCAGCCCCGGTCAGGAAATGAGGGAAGGCTACACCTTC	CASSPGQEMREGYTF	-	TRBJ1-2	TRBV3-2	-
TGTGCCAGCGGCTTAGTACCCATAGGTACGCAGTATTTT	CASGLVPIGTQYF	-	TRBJ2-3	TRBV7-8	-
TGTGCCAGCAGCGGAAAGGCTAGTAAACAAGAGACCCAGTACTTC	CASSGKASKQETQYF	-	TRBJ2-5	TRBV11-2	-
TGCGCCAGTAACCTCCGGGACAGGGGCGATACGCAGTATTTT	CASNLRDRGDTQYF	few	TRBJ2-3	TRBV5-1	TRBD1
TGTGCCAGCAACCATAGGACTAGCGCCTACAATGAGCAGTTCTTC	CASNHRTSAYNEQFF	once	TRBJ2-1	TRBV5-4	TRBD2
TGTGCCAGCAGTGCAGTGACATGGAGGGGAGAGACCCAGTACTTC	CASSAVTWRGETQYF	once	TRBJ2-5	TRBV12-3/TRBV12-4	-
TGTGCCAGCAGCCCAGCCCCGGAGTCGGACTACGAGCGGTACTTC	CASSPAPESDYERYF	-	TRBJ2-7	TRBV4-2	-
TGTGCCAGCAGCCAAGATTCGGGCTATGGCTACACCTTC	CASSQDSGYGYTF	-	TRBJ1-2	TRBV4-2	-
TGTGCCAGCAGTTACGGGGGTGCCCTAGTCAAAAACGTTAAGTACTTC	CASSYGGALVKNVKYF	-	TRBJ2-4	TRBV6-6	-
TGTGCCAGCAGTTTTAGGACAGGGCTTCAGCCCCAGCATTTT	CASSFRTGLQPQHF	-	TRBJ1-5	TRBV12-3/TRBV12-4	TRBD1